The present T cell receptor beta chain was sequenced within a study of blood T cells in healthy people across ages. Germline CDR1 and CDR2: SEHNR and FQNEAQ (reference sequence). The ends lost 4 bases at V and 4 bases at J; junction bases unmatched: 7. CDR3 length: 15 amino acids. Primers used in a second PCR of roughly 6 to 11 cycles were a sample-barcoded 5' primer and a J-beta primer mix. MiXCR, applied by TCRdb to the 5' RACE reads, yields one record per CDR3 protein. The data show over 600,000 distinct CDR3 sequences, with more than 50% seen just once and 20% to 30% held by the top ten. The chain carries TRBV7-9 and TRBJ2-5, with 9 bases that match TRBD1. Sequenced input: blood. The source of this sequence is a man aged 40-49 years in good health. The CDR3 reads CASSWRTGAGETQYF. In DNA form, the CDR3 reads TGTGCCAGCAGCTGGCGGACAGGGGCAGGAGAGACCCAGTACTTC.